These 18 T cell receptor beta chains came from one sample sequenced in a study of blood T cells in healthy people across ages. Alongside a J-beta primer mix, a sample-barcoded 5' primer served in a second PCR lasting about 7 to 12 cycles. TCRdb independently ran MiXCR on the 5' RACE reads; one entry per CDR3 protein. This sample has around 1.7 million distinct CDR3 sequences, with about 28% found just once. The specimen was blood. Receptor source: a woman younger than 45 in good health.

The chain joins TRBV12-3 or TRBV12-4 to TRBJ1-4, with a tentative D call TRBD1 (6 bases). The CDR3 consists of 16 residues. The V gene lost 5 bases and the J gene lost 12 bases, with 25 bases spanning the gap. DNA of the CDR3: TGTGCCAGCAGTCCTCCCCGGAAGGGGGGTCTTCTGGAACTGTTTTTT. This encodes CASSPPRKGGLLELFF.

The CDR3 bases are TGTGCCAGCAGCTTAATGTTCGCGGGTCAAGAGACCCAGTACTTC. Protein: CASSLMFAGQETQYF. The rearrangement links TRBV7-2 to TRBJ2-5, with a possible D match to TRBD2 (5 bases). The V end was cut by 2 bases, the J end by 2 bases, with 12 bases between. Per the germline V gene, CDR1 is SGHTA and CDR2 is FQGNSA. CDR3 length: 15 residues.

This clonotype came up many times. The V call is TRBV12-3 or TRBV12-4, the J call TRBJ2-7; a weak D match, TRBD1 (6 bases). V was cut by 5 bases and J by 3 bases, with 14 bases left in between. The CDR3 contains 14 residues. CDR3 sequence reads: CASSLRGASYEQYF. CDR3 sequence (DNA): TGTGCCAGCAGTCTCAGGGGTGCAAGCTACGAGCAGTACTTC.

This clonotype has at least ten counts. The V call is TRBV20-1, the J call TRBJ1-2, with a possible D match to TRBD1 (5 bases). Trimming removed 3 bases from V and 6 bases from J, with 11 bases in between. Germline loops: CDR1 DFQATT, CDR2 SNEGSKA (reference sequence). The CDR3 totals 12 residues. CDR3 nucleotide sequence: TGCAGTGCTAGGGGGCACGGTGATGGCTACACCTTC. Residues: CSARGHGDGYTF.

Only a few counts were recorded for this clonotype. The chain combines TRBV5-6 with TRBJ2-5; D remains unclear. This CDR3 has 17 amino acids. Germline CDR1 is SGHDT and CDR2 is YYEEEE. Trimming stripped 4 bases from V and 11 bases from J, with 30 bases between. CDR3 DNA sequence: TGTGCCAGCAGCCTGTGGTGGTTTTTGGGCGGAGACAATGAGCAGTACTTC. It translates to CASSLWWFLGGDNEQYF.

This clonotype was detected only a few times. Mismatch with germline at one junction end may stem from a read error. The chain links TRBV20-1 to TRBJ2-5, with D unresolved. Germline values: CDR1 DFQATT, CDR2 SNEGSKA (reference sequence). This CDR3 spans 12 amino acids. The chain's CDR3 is CSAVPRKNEQYF. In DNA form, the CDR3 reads TGCAGTGCGGTCCCCAGGAAGAATGAGCAGTATTTC.

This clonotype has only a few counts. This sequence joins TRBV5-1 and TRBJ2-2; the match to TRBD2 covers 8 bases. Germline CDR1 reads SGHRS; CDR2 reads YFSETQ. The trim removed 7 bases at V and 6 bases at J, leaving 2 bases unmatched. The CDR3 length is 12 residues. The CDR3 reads CASSRGAGELFF. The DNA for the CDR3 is TGCGCCAGCTCGCGGGGGGCCGGGGAGCTGTTTTTT.

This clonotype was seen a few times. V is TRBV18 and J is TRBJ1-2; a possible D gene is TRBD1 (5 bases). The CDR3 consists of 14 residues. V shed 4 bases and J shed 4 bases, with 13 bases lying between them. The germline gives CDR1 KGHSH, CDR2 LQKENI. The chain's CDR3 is CASSLATELYGYTF. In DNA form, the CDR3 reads TGTGCCAGCTCACTCGCGACAGAGCTCTATGGCTACACCTTC. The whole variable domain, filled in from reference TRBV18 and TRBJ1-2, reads NAGVMQNPRHLVRRRGQEARLRCSPMKGHSHVYWYRQLPEEGLKFMVYLQKENIIDESGMPKERFSAEFPKEGPSILRIQQVVRGDSAAYFCASSLATELYGYTFGSGTRLTVV.

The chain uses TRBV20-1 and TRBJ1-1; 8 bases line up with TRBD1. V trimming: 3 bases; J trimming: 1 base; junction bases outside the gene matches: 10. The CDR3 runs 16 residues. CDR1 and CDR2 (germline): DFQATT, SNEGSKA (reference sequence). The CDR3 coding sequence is TGCAGTGCTAGTCACACAGGGGGTAAAGGGAACACTGAAGCTTTCTTT. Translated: CSASHTGGKGNTEAFF.

The CDR3 DNA follows: TGTGCCAGCACGTTAGCGGGAGGGCTCAACAATGAGCAGTTCTTC. This gives the protein CASTLAGGLNNEQFF. The chain employs TRBV7-2 and TRBJ2-1, with 11 bases that match TRBD2. J lost 5 bases, V lost 7 bases, and 7 bases had no gene match. CDR3 length: 15 amino acids. Germline lookup yields CDR1 SGHTA and CDR2 FQGNSA.

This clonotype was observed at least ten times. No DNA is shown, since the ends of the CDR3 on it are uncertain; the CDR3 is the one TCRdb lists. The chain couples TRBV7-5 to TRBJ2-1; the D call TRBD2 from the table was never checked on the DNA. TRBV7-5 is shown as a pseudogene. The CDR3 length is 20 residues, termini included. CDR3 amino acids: CISVSEAPNRAERGGNEQFF.

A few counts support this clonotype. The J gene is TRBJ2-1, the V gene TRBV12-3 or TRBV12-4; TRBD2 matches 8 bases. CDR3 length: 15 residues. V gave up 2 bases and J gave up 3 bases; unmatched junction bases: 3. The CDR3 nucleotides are TGTGCCAGCAGTTTAAGGGGGACTAGCTACAATGAGCAGTTCTTC. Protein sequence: CASSLRGTSYNEQFF.

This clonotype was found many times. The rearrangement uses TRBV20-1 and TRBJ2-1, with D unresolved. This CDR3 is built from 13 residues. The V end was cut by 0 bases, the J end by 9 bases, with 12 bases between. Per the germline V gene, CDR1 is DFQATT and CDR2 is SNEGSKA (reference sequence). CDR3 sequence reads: CSARDVLNTEQFF. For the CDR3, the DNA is TGCAGTGCTAGAGATGTTCTTAATACTGAGCAGTTCTTC.

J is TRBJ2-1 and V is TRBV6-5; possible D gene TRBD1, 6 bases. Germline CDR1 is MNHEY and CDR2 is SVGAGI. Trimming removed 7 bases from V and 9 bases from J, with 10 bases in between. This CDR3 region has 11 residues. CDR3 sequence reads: CASKLGGEQFF. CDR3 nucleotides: TGTGCCAGCAAGTTAGGGGGTGAGCAGTTCTTC.

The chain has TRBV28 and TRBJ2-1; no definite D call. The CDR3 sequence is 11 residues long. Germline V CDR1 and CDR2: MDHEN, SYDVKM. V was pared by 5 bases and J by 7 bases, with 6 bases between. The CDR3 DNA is TGTGCCAGCAGTACCCCAAATGAGCAGTTCTTC. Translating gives CASSTPNEQFF.

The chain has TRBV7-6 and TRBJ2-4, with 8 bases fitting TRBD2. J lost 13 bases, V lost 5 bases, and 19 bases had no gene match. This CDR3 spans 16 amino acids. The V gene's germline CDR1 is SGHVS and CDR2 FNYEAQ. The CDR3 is CASSPWGTGGLSEQYF. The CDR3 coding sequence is TGTGCCAGCAGCCCTTGGGGAACGGGAGGGCTGTCGGAACAGTACTTC.

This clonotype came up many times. The CDR3 DNA sequence: TGCGCCAGCAGCTTAGGGACAGTACCTTTGAACTATGGCTACACCTTC. Translation: CASSLGTVPLNYGYTF. This chain joins TRBV5-1 and TRBJ1-2; TRBD1 matches at 7 bases. The V segment lost 2 bases and the J segment 2 bases; nucleotides outside the gene matches: 9. Germline lookup yields CDR1 SGHRS and CDR2 YFSETQ. This CDR3 is 16 amino acids long. Supplemented by reference TRBV5-1 and TRBJ1-2, the full variable domain reads KAGVTQTPRYLIKTRGQQVTLSCSPISGHRSVSWYQQTPGQGLQFLFEYFSETQRNKGNFPGRFSGRQFSNSRSEMNVSTLELGDSALYLCASSLGTVPLNYGYTFGSGTRLTVV.

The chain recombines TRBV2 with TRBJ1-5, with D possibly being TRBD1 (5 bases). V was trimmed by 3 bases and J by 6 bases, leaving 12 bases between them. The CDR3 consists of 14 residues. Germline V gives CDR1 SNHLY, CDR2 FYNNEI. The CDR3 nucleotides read TGTGCCAGCAGTGATGGGGTCGGGGGTCAGCCCCAGCATTTT. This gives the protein CASSDGVGGQPQHF.